This T cell receptor (beta chain) was sequenced for a study of shared clonotypes between healthy human individuals. Study summary: Three CD4 naive, three CD4 memory, two CD8 naive and one CD8 memory plate were used per donor.

Germline V gene sequence: CDR1 SQVTM, CDR2 ANQGSEA. V was clipped by 5 bases and J by 3 bases; unmatched bases: 6. The CDR3 extends over 13 amino acids. The naive CD8 fraction comprised CD45RO-negative cells positively selected for CCR7 and excluded terminally differentiated effector memory CD45RA+ cells. The data were produced by immunoSEQ multiplex PCR, yet TCRdb's version contains in-frame clones alone and is incomplete. Here the sample spans about 2.2 million clones, around 95% being singletons. This receptor was taken from a man younger than 30 in good health. Some clones in this sample may be carry-over from other donors' samples. Sequencing was done on a sample of naive CD8+ T cells from PBMCs. V is TRBV29-1 and J is TRBJ2-7, with 8 positions matching TRBD2. Here the CDR3 reads CSVCREGRYEQYF. The DNA for the CDR3 is TGCAGCGTTTGCCGGGAGGGCCGCTACGAGCAGTACTTC.